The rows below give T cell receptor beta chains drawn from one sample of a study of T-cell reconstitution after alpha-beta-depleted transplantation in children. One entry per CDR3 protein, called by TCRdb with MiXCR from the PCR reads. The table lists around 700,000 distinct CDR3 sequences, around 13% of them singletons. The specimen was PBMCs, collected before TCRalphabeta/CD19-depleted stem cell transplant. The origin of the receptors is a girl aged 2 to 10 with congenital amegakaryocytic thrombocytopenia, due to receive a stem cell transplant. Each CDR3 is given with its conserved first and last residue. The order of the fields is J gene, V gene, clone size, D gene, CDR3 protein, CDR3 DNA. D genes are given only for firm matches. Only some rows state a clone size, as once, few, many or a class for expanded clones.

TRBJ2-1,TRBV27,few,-,CASRPGLLGNEQFF,TGTGCCAGCAGACCAGGACTATTGGGAAATGAGCAGTTCTTC
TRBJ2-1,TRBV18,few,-,CASSPNTGLSYNEQFF,TGTGCCAGCTCACCGAATACGGGACTCTCATACAATGAGCAGTTCTTC
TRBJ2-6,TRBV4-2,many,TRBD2,CASSQSGSSGANVLTF,TGTGCCAGCAGCCAAAGCGGGAGCTCTGGGGCCAACGTCCTGACTTTC
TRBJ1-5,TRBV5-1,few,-,CASSLEGTQNQPQHF,TGCGCCAGCAGCTTGGAGGGGACACAAAATCAGCCCCAGCATTTT
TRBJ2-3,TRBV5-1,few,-,CASSLDWESTDTQYF,TGCGCCAGCAGCTTGGACTGGGAGAGCACAGATACGCAGTATTTT
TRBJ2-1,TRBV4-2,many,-,CASSQAPEYNEQFF,TGTGCCAGCAGCCAAGCTCCGGAGTACAATGAGCAGTTCTTC
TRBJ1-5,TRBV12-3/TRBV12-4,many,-,CASTLQFNQPQHF,TGTGCCAGCACTCTGCAGTTCAATCAGCCCCAGCATTTT
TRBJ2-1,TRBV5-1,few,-,CASSWGLVNEQFF,TGCGCCAGCAGCTGGGGGTTGGTAAATGAGCAGTTCTTC
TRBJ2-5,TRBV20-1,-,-,CSARIGGFQETQYF,TGCAGTGCTAGAATCGGGGGATTCCAAGAGACCCAGTACTTC
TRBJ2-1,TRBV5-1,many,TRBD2,CASSLGSGRAYYNEQFF,TGCGCCAGCAGCTTGGGTAGCGGGAGGGCCTACTACAATGAGCAGTTCTTC
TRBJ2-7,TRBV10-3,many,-,CAISAGPAQDYEQYF,TGTGCCATCAGCGCGGGTCCGGCGCAGGACTACGAGCAGTACTTC
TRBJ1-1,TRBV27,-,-,CASSRRQGQAFF,TGTGCCAGCAGTCGGCGGCAGGGGCAAGCTTTCTTT
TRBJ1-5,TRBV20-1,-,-,CCATPPEGGDSNQPQHF,TGCTGTGCTACCCCTCCAGAGGGAGGGGATAGCAATCAGCCCCAGCATTTT
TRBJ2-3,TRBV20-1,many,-,CSASYERRGDTQYF,TGCAGTGCTAGCTATGAGCGCCGAGGAGATACGCAGTATTTT
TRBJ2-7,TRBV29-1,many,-,CSAVGSYEQYF,TGCAGCGCGGTGGGCAGCTACGAGCAGTACTTC
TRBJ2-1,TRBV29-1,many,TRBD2,CSVARTSGRRDEQFF,TGCAGCGTTGCCAGGACTAGCGGGAGGAGGGATGAGCAGTTCTTC
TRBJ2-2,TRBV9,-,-,CASSVAGYTPGELFF,TGTGCCAGCAGCGTAGCCGGCTATACACCCGGGGAGCTGTTTTTT